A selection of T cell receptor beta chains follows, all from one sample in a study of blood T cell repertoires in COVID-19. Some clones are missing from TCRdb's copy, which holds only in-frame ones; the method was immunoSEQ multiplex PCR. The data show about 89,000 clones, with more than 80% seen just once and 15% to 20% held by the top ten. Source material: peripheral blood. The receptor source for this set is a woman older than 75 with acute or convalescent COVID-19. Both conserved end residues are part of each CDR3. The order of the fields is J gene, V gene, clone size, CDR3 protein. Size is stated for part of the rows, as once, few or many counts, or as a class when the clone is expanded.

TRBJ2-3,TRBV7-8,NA,CASSTPRGSTDTQYF
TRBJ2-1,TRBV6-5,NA,CASSLGGFSYNEQFF
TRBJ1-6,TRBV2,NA,CASGLGADYSPLHF
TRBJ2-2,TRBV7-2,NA,CASGRGNTGELFF
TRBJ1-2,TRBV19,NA,CASSIYITASNYGYTF
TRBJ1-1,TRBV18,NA,CASSDRTPSEAFF
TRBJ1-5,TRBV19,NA,CASSTNRKSVGNQPQHF
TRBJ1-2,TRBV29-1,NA,CSVGEGVNYGYTF
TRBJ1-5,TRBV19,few,CATSTERNQPQHF
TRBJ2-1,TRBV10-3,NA,CAIRGQGASDSSYNEQFF
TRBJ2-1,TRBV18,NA,CASSSGLATDEQFF
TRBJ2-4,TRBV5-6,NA,CASSLAGVSQYF
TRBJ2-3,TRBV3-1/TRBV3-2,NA,CASSQVTGITDTQYF
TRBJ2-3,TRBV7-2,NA,CASSPRTSGDTQYF
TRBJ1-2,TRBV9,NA,CASSSSRGSNYGYTF
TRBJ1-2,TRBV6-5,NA,CASRGQGAAGGYTF
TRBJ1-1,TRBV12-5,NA,CASGLSAGVRTEAFF
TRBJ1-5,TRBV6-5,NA,CASSYGQGVGQPQHF
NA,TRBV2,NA,CASSPAEYQETQYF
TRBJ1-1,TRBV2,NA,CASSDPGTEAFF
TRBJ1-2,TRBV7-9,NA,CASSVIVENYGYTF
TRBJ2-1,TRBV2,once,CASSPILAGGRYEQFF
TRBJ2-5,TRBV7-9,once,CASSLVGLAAQQETQYF
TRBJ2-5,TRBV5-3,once,CARSLVRVQETQYF
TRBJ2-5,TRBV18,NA,CASSPVRIQETQYF
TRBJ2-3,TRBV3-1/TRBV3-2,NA,CASSQDWDRAPDTQYF
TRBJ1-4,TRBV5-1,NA,CASSLGGQMTNEKLFF
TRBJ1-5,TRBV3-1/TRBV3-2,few,CASSHRQLSNQPQHF
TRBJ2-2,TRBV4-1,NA,CASSQDDRNTGELFF
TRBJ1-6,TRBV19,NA,CASSTGDSPLHF
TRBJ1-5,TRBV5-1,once,CASSLRGDRDGDGNQPQHF
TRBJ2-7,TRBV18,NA,CASSSRTGGYEQYF
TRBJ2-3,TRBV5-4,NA,CASSLIGQGRDTQYF
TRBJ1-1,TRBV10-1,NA,CASSGTPSAEAFF
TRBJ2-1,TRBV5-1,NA,CASSLSAGGGNEQFF
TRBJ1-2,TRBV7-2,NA,CASSSAPANYGYTF